This T cell receptor delta chain was profiled in a study of γδ T cells in repeated Plasmodium falciparum infection. Broader study findings: Many TCRgamma sequences overlapped between individuals in stable Vgamma9/Vdelta2+ repertoires. Vdelta2-negative gammadelta repertoires appeared less diverse and less shared in Malian than Australian children.

Per germline, CDR1 GEAIGNYY and CDR2 EKD. The V gene end was trimmed by 5 bases and the J gene end by 0 bases; junction bases not matched to a gene: 22. The CDR3 is 21 amino acids. Gammadelta T cells were flow-sorted from PBMC into Vgamma9/Vdelta2+ and Vdelta2-negative populations for bulk analysis. Each sorted gammadelta sample had TRG and TRD chains sequenced. TCRdb reprocessed the multiplex PCR reads through CATT. The table has tens of thousands of delta-chain clones, 1.5% to 2% seen once. This clone has just a few counts. What it recognizes is unknown. The protein in TCRdb stems from a much larger clone and differs at residue 13 from this DNA's translation, likely a read error; here the protein is translated from the DNA.

The sample was gamma-delta T cells from blood. This receptor was taken from a pool of human donors (malaria-infected and uninfected, not separated). The chain couples TRDV2 to TRDJ1; the match to TRDD3 covers 11 bases. TCRdb supplies no J gene; here it was assigned by aligning the nucleotide sequence to germline. The CDR3 bases are TGTGCCTGTGTTTCCCTAACCGATACTGGGGGATATTCTTCGAACACCGATAAACTCATCTTT. Its translation: CACVSLTDTGGYSSNTDKLIF.